The clone carrying this T cell receptor beta chain is medium-sized within its sample. What it binds is unknown. The data were obtained in a study of lymphopenia after photon versus proton radiotherapy. Study results and limitations: Oligoclonal CD8+ Temra expansion after nadir drove photon patients' diversity drop. Proton therapy kept repertoires fairly stable, unlike photons, which gained effector/memory cells.

Produced via immunoSEQ multiplex PCR; TCRdb's table is partial and in-frame only. The sample consists of about 18,000 clones, 80% to 95% of them appearing once. Germline V gives CDR1 MNHEY, CDR2 SMNVEV (reference sequence). The CDR3 runs to 13 residues. J gave up 2 bases and V 8 bases, and 6 bases lay outside the gene matches. The chain combines TRBV27 with TRBJ2-7, with 7 bases aligning to TRBD1. Sequences were derived from peripheral blood, sampled from a patient treated with photon-based radiotherapy. The sequence came from a middle-aged woman with cholangiocarcinoma. The CDR3 sequence: CASAMTGTYEQYF. The CDR3 region has the DNA TGTGCCAGCGCAATGACAGGGACCTACGAGCAGTACTTC.